This T cell receptor (beta chain) appears in the sequencing data of a study of blood T cell repertoires in COVID-19. Study at large: Material from acute and convalescent COVID-19 was sourced from the United States, Italy and Spain. PBMCs, B-cell-depleted T cells, or T cells provided the cDNA or gDNA that made up the material.

Only one count was recorded for this clone. Methods used by the authors: Amplification with reference gene primers provided the estimates of nucleated cell counts. TCRdb's copy holds only in-frame clones and misses some; the assay was immunoSEQ multiplex PCR. V and J calls and clone size come straight from that table; D and trimming were deduced from the DNA. The table shows roughly 240,000 clones, with about nine tenths occurring only once. The source is a woman between 55 and 75 years old who had recovered from COVID-19. Input material: peripheral blood.

CDR3 coding DNA: TGTGCCAGCAGGACTCTAGCGGGGGGAGGGACCCAGTACTTC. It translates to CASRTLAGGGTQYF. V and J are TRBV28 and TRBJ2-5, with 11 nucleotides matching TRBD2. The junction had 7 bases not matched to a gene; V was cut back by 6 bases and J by 7 bases. From germline, CDR1 is MDHEN and CDR2 SYDVKM. CDR3 length equals 14 residues.